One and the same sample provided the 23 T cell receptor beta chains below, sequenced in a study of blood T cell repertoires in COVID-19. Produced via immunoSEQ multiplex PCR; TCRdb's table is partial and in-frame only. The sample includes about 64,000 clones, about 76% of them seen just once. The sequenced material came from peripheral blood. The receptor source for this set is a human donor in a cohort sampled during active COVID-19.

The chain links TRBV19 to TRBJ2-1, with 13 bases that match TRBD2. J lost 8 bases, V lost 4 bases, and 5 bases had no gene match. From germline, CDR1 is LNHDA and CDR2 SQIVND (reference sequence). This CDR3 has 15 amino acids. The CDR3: CASSNLGLAGDEQFF. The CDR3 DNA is TGTGCCAGTAGTAACCTCGGACTAGCGGGGGATGAGCAGTTCTTC.

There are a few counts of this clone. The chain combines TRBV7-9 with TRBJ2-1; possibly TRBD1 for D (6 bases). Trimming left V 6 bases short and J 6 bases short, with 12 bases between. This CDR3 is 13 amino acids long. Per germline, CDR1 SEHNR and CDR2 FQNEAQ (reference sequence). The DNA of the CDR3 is TGTGCCAGCAGTGAAGGACAGATCAATGAGCAGTTCTTC. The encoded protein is CASSEGQINEQFF.

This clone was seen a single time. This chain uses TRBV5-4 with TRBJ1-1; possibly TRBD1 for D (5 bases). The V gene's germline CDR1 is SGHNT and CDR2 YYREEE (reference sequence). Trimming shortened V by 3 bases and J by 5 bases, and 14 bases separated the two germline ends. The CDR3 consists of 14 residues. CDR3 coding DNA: TGTGCCAGCAGCTCCGGGAGCGGGGGGACTGAAGCTTTCTTT. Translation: CASSSGSGGTEAFF.

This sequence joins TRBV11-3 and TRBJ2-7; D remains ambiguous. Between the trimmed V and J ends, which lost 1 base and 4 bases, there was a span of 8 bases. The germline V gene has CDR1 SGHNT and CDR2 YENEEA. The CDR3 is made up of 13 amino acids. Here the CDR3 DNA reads TGTGCCAGCAGCTTAGGTCTAGGTTACGAGCAGTACTTC. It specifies CASSLGLGYEQYF.

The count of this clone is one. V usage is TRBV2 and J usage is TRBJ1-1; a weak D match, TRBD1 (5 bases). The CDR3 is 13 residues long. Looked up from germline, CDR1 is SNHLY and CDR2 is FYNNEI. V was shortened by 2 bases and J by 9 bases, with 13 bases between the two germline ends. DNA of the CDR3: TGTGCCAGCAGTGAATCCCGACAGCCGCAAGCTTTCTTT. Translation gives CASSESRQPQAFF.

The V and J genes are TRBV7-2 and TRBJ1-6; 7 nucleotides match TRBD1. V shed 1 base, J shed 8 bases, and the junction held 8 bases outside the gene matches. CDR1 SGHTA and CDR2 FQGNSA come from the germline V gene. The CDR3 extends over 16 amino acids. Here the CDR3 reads CASSLVGGQSDSPLHF. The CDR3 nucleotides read TGTGCCAGCAGCTTAGTCGGGGGACAGTCGGATTCACCCCTCCACTTT.

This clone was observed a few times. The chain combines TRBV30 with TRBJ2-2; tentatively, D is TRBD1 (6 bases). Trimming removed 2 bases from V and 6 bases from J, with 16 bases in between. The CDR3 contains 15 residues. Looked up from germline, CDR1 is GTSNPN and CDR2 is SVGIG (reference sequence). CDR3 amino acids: CAWSNRAPAPGELFF. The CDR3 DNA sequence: TGTGCCTGGAGTAACAGGGCCCCCGCCCCCGGGGAGCTGTTTTTT.

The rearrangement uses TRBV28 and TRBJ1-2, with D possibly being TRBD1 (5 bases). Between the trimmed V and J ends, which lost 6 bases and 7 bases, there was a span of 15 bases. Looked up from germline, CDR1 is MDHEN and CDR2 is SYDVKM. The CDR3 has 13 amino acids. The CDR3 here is CASSQGWGGGYTF. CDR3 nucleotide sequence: TGTGCCAGCAGCCAGGGTTGGGGGGGTGGCTACACCTTC.

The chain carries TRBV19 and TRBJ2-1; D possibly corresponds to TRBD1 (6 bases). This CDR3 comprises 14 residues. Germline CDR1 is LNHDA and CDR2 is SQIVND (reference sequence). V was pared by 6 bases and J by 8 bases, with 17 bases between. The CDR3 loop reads CASRTNTGIDEQFF. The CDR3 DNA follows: TGTGCCAGTAGGACAAATACAGGGATTGATGAGCAGTTCTTC.

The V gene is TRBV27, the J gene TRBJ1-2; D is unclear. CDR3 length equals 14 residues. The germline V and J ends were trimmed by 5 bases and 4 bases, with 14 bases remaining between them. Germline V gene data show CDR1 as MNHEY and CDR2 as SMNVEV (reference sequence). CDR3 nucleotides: TGTGCCAGCAGTCCCCCAGGTTCCGGCTATGGCTACACCTTC. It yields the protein CASSPPGSGYGYTF.

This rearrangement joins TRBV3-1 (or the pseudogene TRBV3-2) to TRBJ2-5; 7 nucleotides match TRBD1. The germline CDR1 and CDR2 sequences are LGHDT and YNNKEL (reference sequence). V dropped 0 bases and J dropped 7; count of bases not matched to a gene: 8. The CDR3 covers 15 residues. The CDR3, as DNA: TGTGCCAGCAGCCAAGACGACAGGGTGTCAGGGACCCAGTACTTC. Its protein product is CASSQDDRVSGTQYF.

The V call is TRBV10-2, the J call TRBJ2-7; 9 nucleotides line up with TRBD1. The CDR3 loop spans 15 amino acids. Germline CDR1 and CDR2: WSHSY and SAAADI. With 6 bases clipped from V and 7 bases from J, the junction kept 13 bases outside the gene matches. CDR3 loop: CASRRVRQGGAEQYF. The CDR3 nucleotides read TGCGCCAGCAGAAGGGTACGACAGGGGGGGGCTGAGCAGTACTTC.

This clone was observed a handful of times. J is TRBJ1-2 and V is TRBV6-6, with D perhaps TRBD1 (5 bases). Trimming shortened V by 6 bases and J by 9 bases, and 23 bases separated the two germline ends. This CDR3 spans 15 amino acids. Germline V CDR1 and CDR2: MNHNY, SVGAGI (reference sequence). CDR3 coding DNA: TGTGCCAGCAGAGCCGGGGGACCGTCAACTATTCGCTACACCTTC. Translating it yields CASRAGGPSTIRYTF.

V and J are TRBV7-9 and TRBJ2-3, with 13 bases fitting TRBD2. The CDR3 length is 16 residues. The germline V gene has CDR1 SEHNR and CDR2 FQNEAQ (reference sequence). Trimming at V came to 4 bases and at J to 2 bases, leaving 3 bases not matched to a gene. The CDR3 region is CASSSGLAGTTDTQYF. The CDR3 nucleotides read TGTGCCAGCAGCTCGGGACTAGCGGGGACCACAGATACGCAGTATTTT.

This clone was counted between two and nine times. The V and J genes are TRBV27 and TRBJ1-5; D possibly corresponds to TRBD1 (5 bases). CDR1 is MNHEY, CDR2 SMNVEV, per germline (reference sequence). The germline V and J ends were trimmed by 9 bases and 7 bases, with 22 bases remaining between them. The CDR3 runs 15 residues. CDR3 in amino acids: CASKFSAREGQPQHF. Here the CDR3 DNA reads TGTGCCAGTAAGTTTTCGGCCAGGGAGGGACAGCCCCAGCATTTT.

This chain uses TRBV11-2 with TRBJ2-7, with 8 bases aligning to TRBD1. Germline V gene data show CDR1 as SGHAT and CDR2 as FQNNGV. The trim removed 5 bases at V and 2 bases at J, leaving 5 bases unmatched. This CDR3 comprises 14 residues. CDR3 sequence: CASSLGTGAYEQYF. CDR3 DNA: TGTGCCAGCAGCCTCGGGACAGGAGCCTACGAGCAGTACTTC.

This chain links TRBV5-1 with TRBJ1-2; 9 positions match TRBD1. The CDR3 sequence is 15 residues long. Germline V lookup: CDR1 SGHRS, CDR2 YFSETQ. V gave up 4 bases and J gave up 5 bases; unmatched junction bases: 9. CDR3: CASSPDGTGYYGYTF. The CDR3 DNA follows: TGCGCCAGCAGCCCAGACGGGACAGGGTATTATGGCTACACCTTC.

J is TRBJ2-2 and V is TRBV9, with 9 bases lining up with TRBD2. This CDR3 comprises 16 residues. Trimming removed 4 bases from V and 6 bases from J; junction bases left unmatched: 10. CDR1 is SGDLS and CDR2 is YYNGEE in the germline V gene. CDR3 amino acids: CASSIGPSGVSGELFF. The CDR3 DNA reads TGTGCCAGCAGCATCGGCCCTAGCGGGGTGTCCGGGGAGCTGTTTTTT. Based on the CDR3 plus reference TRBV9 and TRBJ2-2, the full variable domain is DSGVTQTPKHLITATGQRVTLRCSPRSGDLSVYWYQQSLDQGLQFLIQYYNGEERAKGNILERFSAQQFPDLHSELNLSSLELGDSALYFCASSIGPSGVSGELFFGEGSRLTVL.

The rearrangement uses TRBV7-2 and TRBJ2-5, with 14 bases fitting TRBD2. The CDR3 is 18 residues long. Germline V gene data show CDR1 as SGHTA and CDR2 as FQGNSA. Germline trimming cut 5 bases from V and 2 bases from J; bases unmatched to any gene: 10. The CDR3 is CASSARLAGGLEQETQYF. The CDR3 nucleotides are TGTGCCAGCAGCGCCCGACTAGCGGGGGGGCTGGAACAAGAGACCCAGTACTTC. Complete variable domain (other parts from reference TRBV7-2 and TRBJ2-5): GAGVSQSPSNKVTEKGKDVELRCDPISGHTALYWYRQSLGQGLEFLIYFQGNSAPDKSGLPSDRFSAERTGGSVSTLTIQRTQQEDSAVYLCASSARLAGGLEQETQYFGPGTRLLVL.

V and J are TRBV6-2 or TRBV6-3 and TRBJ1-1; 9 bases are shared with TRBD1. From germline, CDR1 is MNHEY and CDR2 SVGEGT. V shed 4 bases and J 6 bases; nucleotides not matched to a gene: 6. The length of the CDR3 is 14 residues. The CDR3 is CASSSLDRGAEAFF. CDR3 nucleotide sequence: TGTGCCAGCAGTTCCCTGGACAGGGGCGCTGAAGCTTTCTTT.

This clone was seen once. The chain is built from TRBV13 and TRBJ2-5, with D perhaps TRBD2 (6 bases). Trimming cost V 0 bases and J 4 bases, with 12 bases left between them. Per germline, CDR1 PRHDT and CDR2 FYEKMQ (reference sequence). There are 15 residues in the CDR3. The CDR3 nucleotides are TGTGCCAGCAGCTTAGGCCGGGCGGGGTTAGAGACCCAGTACTTC. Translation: CASSLGRAGLETQYF. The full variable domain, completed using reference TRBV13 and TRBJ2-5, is AAGVIQSPRHLIKEKRETATLKCYPIPRHDTVYWYQQGPGQDPQFLISFYEKMQSDKGSIPDRFSAQQFSDYHSELNMSSLELGDSALYFCASSLGRAGLETQYFGPGTRLLVL.

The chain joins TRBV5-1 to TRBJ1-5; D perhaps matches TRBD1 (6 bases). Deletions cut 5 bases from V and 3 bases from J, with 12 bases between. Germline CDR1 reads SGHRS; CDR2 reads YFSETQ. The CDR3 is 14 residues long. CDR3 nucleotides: TGCGCCAGCAGTCCAACAGGGCCCAATCAGCCCCAGCATTTT. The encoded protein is CASSPTGPNQPQHF.

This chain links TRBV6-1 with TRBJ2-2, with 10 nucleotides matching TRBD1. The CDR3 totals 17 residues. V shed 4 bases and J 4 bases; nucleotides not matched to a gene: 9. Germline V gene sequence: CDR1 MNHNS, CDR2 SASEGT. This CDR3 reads CASSALPGTGATGELFF. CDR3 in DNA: TGTGCCAGCAGTGCACTCCCCGGGACAGGGGCCACCGGGGAGCTGTTTTTT.